One and the same sample provided the 5 T cell receptor beta chains below, sequenced in a study of CD8 T cells in ankylosing spondylitis. TCRdb reprocessed the 5' RACE reads with MiXCR, giving one entry per CDR3 protein. The sample records roughly 91,000 distinct CDR3 sequences, 7.5% to 9% being singletons. Source material: blood, either unsorted or a sorted T cell fraction (not recorded which). The receptors derive from a male donor with ankylosing spondylitis or in good health (not recorded which).

This clonotype was seen at least ten times. The V and J genes are TRBV5-1 and TRBJ2-5; 7 bases align to TRBD1. This CDR3 has 16 amino acids. The germline V gene has CDR1 SGHRS and CDR2 YFSETQ. V dropped 0 bases and J dropped 2; count of bases not matched to a gene: 7. The CDR3 region is CASSLGAGGLQETQYF. CDR3 DNA: TGCGCCAGCAGCTTGGGTGCAGGGGGTCTGCAAGAGACCCAGTACTTC. The full variable domain, with the rest looked up from reference TRBV5-1 and TRBJ2-5, is KAGVTQTPRYLIKTRGQQVTLSCSPISGHRSVSWYQQTPGQGLQFLFEYFSETQRNKGNFPGRFSGRQFSNSRSEMNVSTLELGDSALYLCASSLGAGGLQETQYFGPGTRLLVL.

There are many counts of this clonotype. The chain employs TRBV21-1 and TRBJ1-5; the DNA was not compared with TRBD1, the D call given in the table. TRBV21-1 is an annotated pseudogene. This CDR3 has 16 residues. DNA for the CDR3: TGTGCCAGCAGCAAAGGTTCCCGGGGTTGCAATCAGCCCCAGCATTTT. This encodes CASSKGSRGCNQPQHF.

The table lists this clonotype with many counts. The V gene is TRBV5-5, the J gene TRBJ2-4; 8 nucleotides agree with TRBD1. In germline, CDR1 is SGHKS, CDR2 YYEKEE (reference sequence). V shed 2 bases and J 8 bases; nucleotides not matched to a gene: 3. The CDR3 runs 13 residues. The CDR3, as DNA: TGTGCCAGCAGCTTCCACAGGGGGGACATTCAGTACTTC. Encoded protein: CASSFHRGDIQYF.

Ten or more counts support this clonotype. The chain combines TRBV4-1 with TRBJ2-2; D not certain. Germline lookup yields CDR1 MGHRA and CDR2 YSYEKL. The length of the CDR3 is 14 residues. V was clipped by 4 bases and J by 10 bases, with 16 bases between them. The CDR3 coding sequence is TGCGCCAGCAGCCCGACGAGTGTTCTGGAGGAGCTGTTTTTT. As protein: CASSPTSVLEELFF.

This clonotype was found many times. The chain combines TRBV12-3 or TRBV12-4 with TRBJ2-7, with D possibly matching TRBD2 (5 bases). Trimming cost V 1 base and J 4 bases, with 11 bases left between them. The CDR3 loop spans 14 amino acids. The CDR3 DNA is TGTGCCAGCAGTTTAGGAGGGTCGAGATACGAGCAGTACTTC. This gives the protein CASSLGGSRYEQYF.